This record concerns one TCR beta chain sequence. Its antigen is not known. Cultured CD4+ T cells had their DNA profiled by the Oncomine TCR Beta short-read assay. TCRdb called the PCR reads again in MiXCR, with one record for every CDR3 protein. The table includes fewer than 20,000 distinct CDR3 sequences, approximately 50% detected once. The time point denotes: late sampling 161 to 241 days after vaccination in a few convalescent patients. The treatment is: roughly 11-day PBMC culture with coronavirus spike peptide pools or control peptides (ViraFEST assay). Positive tests by PCR, dated March to December 2020, predated US Alpha, Beta and Delta variants. The source of the sample is a study of vaccination and CD4 T cells after COVID-19. Study as a whole: Each participant underwent a two-dose regimen of either the BNT162b2 or the mRNA-1273 vaccine. The stimulating agents, overlapping spike peptides, came from SARS-CoV-2, HCoV-NL63, HCoV-OC43 and HCoV-229E.

The receptor was isolated from a human donor who had recovered from COVID-19. Sequences were derived from CD4+ T cells from blood, cultured in vitro, sampled about 7 months after SARS-CoV-2 vaccination.

This chain's CDR3 is CAISPGDTEAFF. The CDR3 DNA is TGTGCCATCAGTCCAGGGGACACTGAAGCTTTCTTT. The rearrangement joins TRBV10-3 to TRBJ1-1, with D perhaps matching TRBD1 (6 bases). Looked up from germline, CDR1 is ENHRY and CDR2 is SYGVKD. V was cut by 5 bases and J by 3 bases, with 7 bases left in between. There are 12 residues in the CDR3.